Shown below are 19 T cell receptor beta chains from a single sample sequenced in a study of CD8+CD57+ T cells in acquired aplastic anemia (dated by TCRdb to the late 2010s). For sequencing, an Illumina HiSeq 2000 was employed. Genomic DNA was used as template for profiling of TCR beta VDJ combinations and CDR3 sequences. TCRdb reanalyzed the raw reads on its own, using fastp at Q25 for trimming and MiXCR for clone calling, and kept in-frame beta chains. For every CDR3 protein sequence, its rows merge into one entry that carries the most common genes and DNA. For this sample there are 110,000 or so distinct CDR3 sequences; 40% to 65% appear just once. Around a third of the sample lies in the top ten. The specimen sequenced was sorted CD4+, CD8+, or CD8+CD57+ T cells (not recorded which) from PBMCs. The origin of the receptors is a human donor in good health, serving as a control.

Remarks on this clonotype: Its ends do not fully match the called genes, so a read error is possible. CDR3 DNA sequence: TGTGCCGGCAGGAAGGGGACAGGGGGCACTGAAGCTTTCTTT. As protein: CAGRKGTGGTEAFF. The V and J genes are TRBV27 and TRBJ1-1; 11 nucleotides agree with TRBD1. The CDR3 spans 14 residues. Per germline, CDR1 MNHEY and CDR2 SMNVEV (reference sequence).

As for this clonotype: Mismatch with germline at one junction end may stem from a read error. The chain is built from TRBV29-1 and TRBJ2-2; a possible D gene is TRBD2 (6 bases). CDR1 is SQVTM, CDR2 ANQGSEA, per germline. The CDR3 spans 14 residues. The CDR3 DNA reads TGCAGCGTTGCACCTGCAAGGGGTTCCGGGGGGCTGTTTTTT. This gives the protein CSVAPARGSGGLFF.

A few counts support this clonotype. The chain employs TRBV25-1 and TRBJ2-3; a weak D match, TRBD2 (6 bases). The CDR3 consists of 14 residues. CDR1 is MGHDK, CDR2 SYGVNS, per germline. Trimming removed 6 bases at V and 2 bases at J, with 12 bases between. The CDR3 loop reads CASSPGVNTDTQYF. The CDR3 DNA sequence: TGTGCCAGCAGCCCGGGGGTGAACACAGATACGCAGTATTTT.

V and J are TRBV2 and TRBJ1-1; 7 positions agree with TRBD1. CDR1 SNHLY and CDR2 FYNNEI come from the germline V gene. The CDR3 is made up of 14 amino acids. Germline trimming cut 5 bases from V and 0 bases from J; bases unmatched to any gene: 3. CDR3 loop: CASSPGQVNTEAFF. CDR3 DNA: TGTGCCAGCAGTCCCGGACAGGTGAACACTGAAGCTTTCTTT.

This clonotype was counted a few times. A junction boundary mismatches the germline segment, possibly from a read error. The V call is TRBV3-1, the J call TRBJ2-7; D is perhaps TRBD1 or TRBD2 (7 bases each). In germline, CDR1 is LGHDT, CDR2 YNNKEL (reference sequence). The CDR3 sequence is 11 residues long. This CDR3 is CAGRGGHEQYF. In DNA, the CDR3 is TGTGCCGGCAGGGGGGGCCACGAGCAGTACTTC.

The rearrangement uses TRBV24-1 and TRBJ1-2, with D tentatively TRBD1 (5 bases). Per the germline V gene, CDR1 is KGHDR and CDR2 is SFDVKD. The V end was cut by 0 bases, the J end by 2 bases, with 9 bases between. The CDR3 consists of 15 residues. CDR3 sequence reads: CATSDLLPGNYGYTF. CDR3 DNA sequence: TGTGCCACCAGTGATTTGCTGCCAGGGAACTATGGCTACACCTTC.

This chain's CDR3 is CATSDRGSTEAFF. CDR3 DNA sequence: TGTGCCACCAGTGACAGGGGTTCCACTGAAGCTTTCTTT. The chain has TRBV24-1 and TRBJ1-1, with a weak D call TRBD1 (6 bases). The CDR3 loop spans 13 amino acids. The germline gives CDR1 KGHDR, CDR2 SFDVKD. V was cut by 4 bases and J by 4 bases, with 9 bases left in between.

The V and J genes are TRBV25-1 and TRBJ1-1, with a weak D call TRBD1 (6 bases). Trimming took off 4 bases at V and 4 bases at J, with 16 bases between the two ends. The V gene's germline CDR1 is MGHDK and CDR2 SYGVNS. The CDR3 covers 15 residues. The CDR3 region has the DNA TGTGCCAGCAGTGGACAGGCGTTGGCGGGCACTGAAGCTTTCTTT. Protein sequence: CASSGQALAGTEAFF. The complete variable domain, with remaining parts taken from reference TRBV25-1 and TRBJ1-1, reads EADIYQTPRYLVIGTGKKITLECSQTMGHDKMYWYQQDPGMELHLIHYSYGVNSTEKGDLSSESTVSRIRTEHFPLTLESARPSHTSQYLCASSGQALAGTEAFFGQGTRLTVV.

This clonotype came up many times. The chain employs TRBV12-3 or TRBV12-4 and TRBJ2-7, with 7 bases aligning to TRBD1. The trim removed 10 bases at V and 3 bases at J, leaving 6 bases unmatched. This CDR3 spans 12 amino acids. The CDR3 region has the DNA TGTGCCATCGCACAGGGGATCTACGAGCAGTACTTC. Translating it yields CAIAQGIYEQYF.

In its sample, this clonotype was seen a few times. The chain is built from TRBV7-8 and TRBJ2-7; TRBD2 matches 9 bases. Trimming at V came to 1 base and at J to 3 bases, leaving 4 bases not matched to a gene. The CDR3 length is 15 residues. In germline, CDR1 is SGHVS, CDR2 FQNEAQ. This chain's CDR3 is CASSLGTSAYYEQYF. The CDR3 region has the DNA TGTGCCAGCAGCTTAGGGACTAGCGCCTACTACGAGCAGTACTTC.

The V call is TRBV10-1, the J call TRBJ1-2, with unresolved D. CDR1 and CDR2 from the germline V gene are WNHNN and SYGVQD (reference sequence). Trimming took off 0 bases at V and 8 bases at J, with 10 bases between the two ends. CDR3 length: 13 residues. The CDR3 nucleotides are TGCGCCAGCAGTGAGTCACGGACCGCCGGCTACACCTTC. Translation gives CASSESRTAGYTF.

This clonotype was counted ten times or more. The genes are TRBV25-1 and TRBJ2-7; D might be TRBD1 or TRBD2, each matching 5 bases. In germline, CDR1 is MGHDK, CDR2 SYGVNS. V lost 6 bases and J lost 0, with 12 bases in between. The CDR3 spans 14 residues. For the CDR3, the DNA is TGTGCCAGCAGCGAAGGGACGAACTCCTACGAGCAGTACTTC. This encodes CASSEGTNSYEQYF.

This clonotype appeared many times. As DNA, the CDR3 is TGTGCCAGCAGCCCCGGACAGGGCAACTATGGCTACACCTTC. Translated: CASSPGQGNYGYTF. This rearrangement joins TRBV12-3 or TRBV12-4 to TRBJ1-2; 8 nucleotides line up with TRBD1. The V segment lost 6 bases and the J segment 2 bases; nucleotides outside the gene matches: 5. The CDR3 has 14 amino acids.

As to this clonotype: A clone one base away is much larger, so this may be a read error. In this CDR3 the conserved last residue, phenylalanine or tryptophan, is missing, so a read error is likely. The chain combines TRBV4-1 with TRBJ1-1; maybe TRBD1 (5 bases). CDR1 MGHRA and CDR2 YSYEKL come from the germline V gene. Trimming removed 3 bases from V and 5 bases from J, with 13 bases in between. The CDR3 loop spans 14 amino acids. The CDR3: CASSQPGIWTEAFL. The CDR3 coding sequence is TGCGCCAGCAGCCAGCCAGGGATTTGGACTGAAGCTTTCCTT.

The sample holds many counts of this clonotype. This sequence joins TRBV4-3 and TRBJ1-1, with D perhaps matching TRBD1 (6 bases). Trimming took 5 bases from V and 2 from J, leaving 9 bases between them. Per the germline V gene, CDR1 is LGHNA and CDR2 is YSLEER. The CDR3 runs 13 residues. CDR3 nucleotide sequence: TGCGCCAGCAGCACAGGGTACAACACTGAAGCTTTCTTT. It yields the protein CASSTGYNTEAFF.

This clonotype was seen only a few times. The chain carries TRBV25-1 and TRBJ1-2; D is undetermined. V lost 0 bases and J 4 bases, leaving 12 bases between the germline ends. Germline assignment: CDR1 MGHDK and CDR2 SYGVNS. The CDR3 sequence is 15 residues long. As DNA, the CDR3 is TGTGCCAGCAGTGAATACAAGGGCGCAACCTATGGCTACACCTTC. It yields the protein CASSEYKGATYGYTF.

The rearrangement uses TRBV7-9 and TRBJ2-7, with 10 bases aligning to TRBD1. The junction had 5 bases not matched to a gene; V was cut back by 0 bases and J by 9 bases. The V gene's germline CDR1 is SEHNR and CDR2 FQNEAQ (reference sequence). The CDR3 contains 14 residues. CDR3 region: CASSLAGTGEVQYF. The CDR3 DNA reads TGTGCCAGCAGCTTAGCGGGGACAGGGGAGGTGCAGTACTTC. Looking up the rest from reference TRBV7-9 and TRBJ2-7 gives the full variable domain: DTGVSQNPRHKITKRGQNVTFRCDPISEHNRLYWYRQTLGQGPEFLTYFQNEAQLEKSRLLSDRFSAERPKGSFSTLEIQRTEQGDSAMYLCASSLAGTGEVQYFGPGTRLTVT.

This chain connects TRBV12-3 or TRBV12-4 to TRBJ2-7, with D possibly matching TRBD1 (5 bases). Trimming took off 7 bases at V and 6 bases at J, with 13 bases between the two ends. The CDR3 length is 12 residues. The CDR3 DNA is TGTGCCAGCAAGGCAGGGCCGTCCGAGCAGTACTTC. Its protein product is CASKAGPSEQYF.

This clonotype was counted ten times or more. The genes are TRBV5-4 and TRBJ1-1; TRBD1 aligns across 7 bases. V was pared by 4 bases and J by 5 bases, with 8 bases of the junction left unmatched. The germline V gene encodes CDR1 SGHNT and CDR2 YYREEE (reference sequence). The CDR3 runs to 14 residues. The DNA for the CDR3 is TGTGCCAGCAGCAACTCAGGGGGAAGTACTGAAGCTTTCTTT. Protein product: CASSNSGGSTEAFF.